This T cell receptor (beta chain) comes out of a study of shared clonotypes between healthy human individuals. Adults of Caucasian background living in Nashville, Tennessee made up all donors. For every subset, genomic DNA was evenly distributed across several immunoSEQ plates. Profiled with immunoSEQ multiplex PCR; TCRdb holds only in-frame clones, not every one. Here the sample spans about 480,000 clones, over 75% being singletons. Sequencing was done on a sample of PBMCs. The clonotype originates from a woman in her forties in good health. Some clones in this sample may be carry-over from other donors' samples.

CDR3 DNA: TGTGCCTGTCAAGGGGGCGCGGGCACCGGGGAGCTGTTTTTT. Translated, it gives CACQGGAGTGELFF. V and J are TRBV7-7 and TRBJ2-2; 7 bases fit TRBD1. The CDR3 consists of 14 residues. Germline V gene sequence: CDR1 SSHAT, CDR2 FNYEAQ (reference sequence). Trimming removed 11 bases from V and 4 bases from J; junction bases left unmatched: 10.